These 10 T cell receptor beta chains were sequenced from one sample in a study of blood T cells in healthy people across ages. Then a second PCR, running roughly 7 to 11 cycles, was carried out with a sample-barcoded 5' primer and a J-beta primer mix. TCRdb re-called the 5' RACE reads with MiXCR, one entry per CDR3 protein. The table lists about 1 million distinct CDR3 sequences, 35% to 50% of them singletons. The sample taken for sequencing was blood. The source is a woman aged 55-69 years in good health.

The V and J genes are TRBV15 and TRBJ2-7, with a weak D call TRBD2 (5 bases). Trimming removed 2 bases at V and 7 bases at J, with 9 bases between. The germline gives CDR1 LNHNV, CDR2 YYDKDF (reference sequence). CDR3 size: 12 residues. In DNA form, the CDR3 reads TGTGCCACCAGCAGACCCCGGGATGAGCAGTACTTC. Amino acid sequence: CATSRPRDEQYF.

The chain carries TRBV6-1 and TRBJ2-1; 7 bases are a match to TRBD2. V shed 1 base and J 3 bases; nucleotides not matched to a gene: 3. The CDR3 spans 15 residues. Per the germline V gene, CDR1 is MNHNS and CDR2 is SASEGT. CDR3 amino acids: CASSEEAGSYNEQFF. For the CDR3, the DNA is TGTGCCAGCAGTGAAGAAGCGGGAAGCTACAATGAGCAGTTCTTC.

This clonotype has just a few counts. At one of its ends the junction is not consistent with the germline gene, which may arise from a read error. The J gene is TRBJ2-1, the V gene TRBV7-3; D is unresolved. CDR1 is SGHTA and CDR2 is FQGTGA in the germline V gene. The CDR3 runs to 14 residues. The DNA for the CDR3 is TGTGCCAGCAGCTCCACCCGAGGAAGCGCGGTGCAGTATTTC. Translating gives CASSSTRGSAVQYF.

The V call is TRBV2, the J call TRBJ1-5; D perhaps matches TRBD1 (5 bases). Germline lookup yields CDR1 SNHLY and CDR2 FYNNEI. With 0 bases removed from V and 1 base from J, the gap between germline ends came to 16 bases. This CDR3 spans 18 amino acids. CDR3 loop: CASSEARGREGSNQPQHF. In DNA, the CDR3 is TGTGCCAGCAGTGAAGCCCGCGGCAGGGAAGGGAGCAATCAGCCCCAGCATTTT.

The genes are TRBV5-1 and TRBJ2-1; TRBD2 matches at 11 bases. The CDR3 spans 15 residues. In germline, CDR1 is SGHRS, CDR2 YFSETQ. V was clipped by 2 bases and J by 3 bases; unmatched bases: 1. The CDR3 sequence is CASSFSGRGYNEQFF. The CDR3 nucleotides read TGCGCCAGCAGCTTTAGCGGGAGGGGCTACAATGAGCAGTTCTTC.

This clonotype was counted many times. The chain combines TRBV7-7 with TRBJ2-7; D is perhaps TRBD1 or TRBD2 (6 bases each). V dropped 3 bases and J dropped 6 bases, with 12 bases sitting between them. The germline V gene has CDR1 SSHAT and CDR2 FNYEAQ (reference sequence). The CDR3 has 13 amino acids. CDR3 residues: CASSLIQGGEQYF. CDR3 DNA: TGTGCCAGCAGCTTGATACAGGGAGGCGAGCAGTACTTC.

This clonotype showed up just a few times. The V gene is TRBV28, the J gene TRBJ2-7, with 8 bases that match TRBD2. The CDR3 consists of 15 residues. V was clipped by 3 bases and J by 7 bases; unmatched bases: 11. The germline CDR1 and CDR2 sequences are MDHEN and SYDVKM. CDR3 amino acids: CASSFLRGGVVEQYF. CDR3 DNA sequence: TGTGCCAGCAGTTTTCTTCGGGGGGGAGTTGTGGAGCAGTACTTC.

This clonotype was counted only a few times. The J gene is TRBJ2-1, the V gene TRBV7-2, with D perhaps assigned TRBD1 or TRBD2 (5 bases each). This CDR3 comprises 15 residues. Deletions cut 1 base from V and 4 bases from J, with 11 bases between. Germline lookup yields CDR1 SGHTA and CDR2 FQGNSA. CDR3 protein: CASSLGDRKYNEQFF. The CDR3 DNA reads TGTGCCAGCAGCTTAGGGGACCGGAAGTACAATGAGCAGTTCTTC.

For this clonotype: This could be a read error, since a much larger clone is one nucleotide away. The chain combines TRBV20-1 with TRBJ2-1; 9 nucleotides agree with TRBD2. This CDR3 region has 17 residues. The germline CDR1 and CDR2 sequences are DFQATT and SNEGSKA (reference sequence). The V gene end was trimmed by 3 bases and the J gene end by 8 bases; junction bases not matched to a gene: 17. CDR3 in amino acids: CSARGVVRRGGRHEQFF. As DNA, the CDR3 is TGCAGTGCTAGGGGGGTGGTCCGGCGGGGGGGCCGTCATGAGCAGTTCTTC.

This clonotype was observed a handful of times. The rearrangement uses TRBV9 and TRBJ2-3; TRBD2 matches at 9 bases. Germline loops: CDR1 SGDLS, CDR2 YYNGEE. This CDR3 is built from 14 residues. V lost 10 bases, J lost 5 bases, and 11 bases stayed unmatched. The CDR3 DNA follows: TGTGCCGCACCCCCCCGGACTAGCGTAGATACGCAGTATTTT. Protein sequence: CAAPPRTSVDTQYF.